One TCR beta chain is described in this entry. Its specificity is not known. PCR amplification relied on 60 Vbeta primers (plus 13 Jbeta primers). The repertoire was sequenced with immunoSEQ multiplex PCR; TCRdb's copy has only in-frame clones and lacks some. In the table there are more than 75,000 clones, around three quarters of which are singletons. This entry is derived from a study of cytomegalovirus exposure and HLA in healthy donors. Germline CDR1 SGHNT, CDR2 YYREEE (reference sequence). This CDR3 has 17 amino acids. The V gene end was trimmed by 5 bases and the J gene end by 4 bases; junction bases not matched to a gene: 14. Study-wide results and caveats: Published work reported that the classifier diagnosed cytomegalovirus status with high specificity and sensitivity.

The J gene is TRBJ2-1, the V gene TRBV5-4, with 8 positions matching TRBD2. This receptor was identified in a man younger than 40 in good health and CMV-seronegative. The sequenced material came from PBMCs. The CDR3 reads CASSSFSGKEGYNEQFF. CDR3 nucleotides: TGTGCCAGCAGTTCCTTTAGCGGGAAGGAAGGATACAATGAGCAGTTCTTC. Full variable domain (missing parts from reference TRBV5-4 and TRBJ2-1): ETGVTQSPTHLIKTRGQQVTLRCSSQSGHNTVSWYQQALGQGPQFIFQYYREEENGRGNFPPRFSGLQFPNYSSELNVNALELDDSALYLCASSSFSGKEGYNEQFFGPGTRLTVL.